A selection of T cell receptor beta chains follows, all from one sample in a study of shared clonotypes between healthy human individuals. Sequenced by immunoSEQ multiplex PCR; TCRdb stores in-frame clones only, minus some. Found here are about 2.3 million clones, 80% to 95% of them singletons; the top ten hold 0.37%. Input material: naive CD4+ T cells from PBMCs. The receptors derive from a man aged 18 to 30 in good health. Some clones in this sample may be carry-over from other donors' samples. CDR3s include the opening cysteine and the closing phenylalanine or tryptophan. D genes are given only for firm matches.

TRBV27 | . | 12 | CASSQASDTQYF
TRBV7-8 | . | 16 | CASSLAPRSSYNEQFF
TRBV30 | . | 14 | CAWMQLGLVEKLFF
TRBV5-1 | . | 15 | CASSAQSIPLETQYF
TRBV6-5 | . | 15 | CASSYSNGADAEAFF
TRBV5-5 | TRBD2 | 17 | CASSYRRTSGNTGELFF
TRBV6-5 | TRBD2 | 14 | CASSLGLNNNEQFF
TRBV7-3 | . | 12 | CASSLSGDTQYF
TRBV7-9 | TRBD2 | 17 | CASSLAAGTSGPYEQYF
TRBV7-3 | . | 16 | CASSSQGTSSYNEQFF
TRBV19 | TRBD1 | 15 | CASSKGQNSNQPQHF
TRBV9 | TRBD2 | 15 | CASSSGVAGTSSQYF
TRBV5-4 | TRBD2 | 15 | CASSLGTSAYNEQFF
TRBV5-1 | . | 11 | CASSNNYGYTF
TRBV19 | . | 13 | CASGGLANQPQHF
TRBV27 | . | 14 | CASSSRDLSYEQYF
TRBV4-2 | TRBD2 | 17 | CASSQVGASGLYNEQFF
TRBV7-2 | TRBD1 | 15 | CASSLGQGWDNEQFF
TRBV4-1 | . | 13 | CASSQQLAYEQYF
TRBV5-1 | . | 15 | CASSTQTGYGGELFF
TRBV10-2 | TRBD2 | 14 | CASRTTSLGETQYF
TRBV5-8 | . | 18 | CASSLLWVSGPVNTEAFF
TRBV27 | . | 13 | CASSRANTGELFF
TRBV28 | TRBD2 | 15 | CASHSPSGRENEQFF
TRBV29-1 | . | 13 | CSVGYRGSYEQYF
TRBV28 | . | 15 | CASSFWDTINQPQHF
TRBV5-1 | . | 12 | CASSYNLYEQYF
TRBV28 | . | 14 | CASLGRAGENTIYF
TRBV4-1 | TRBD2 | 18 | CASSQGGLAGARSYEQYF
TRBV7-9 | . | 14 | CASSPSGNTGELFF
TRBV28 | . | 16 | CASSLPGLLHTDTQYF
TRBV2 | TRBD1 | 13 | CASRTDREDEQYF
TRBV7-9 | TRBD1 | 18 | CASSSRGDREISRETQYF
TRBV5-4 | . | 15 | CASSLVGGTYNEQFF
TRBV9 | TRBD1 | 14 | CASGGDRGSRGYTF
TRBV5-1 | TRBD2 | 17 | CASSLGKGLAGEHEQFF
TRBV19 | . | 15 | CASSHLPGGNQPQHF
TRBV18 | . | 16 | CASSPISGPQDEKLFF
TRBV18 | . | 16 | CASSLRGEGLTDTQYF
TRBV20-1 | . | 10 | CSARRDTQYF
TRBV4-3 | . | 15 | CASSQGGQFQETQYF
TRBV5-1 | TRBD1 | 14 | CASSLGQAQETQYF